The rows below give T cell receptor beta chains drawn from one sample of a study of blood T cell repertoires in COVID-19. Sequencing used immunoSEQ multiplex PCR; TCRdb keeps in-frame clones, though not all of them. The sample gives about 150,000 clones, approximately 80% of which show up once; about 5% is in the top ten. Sequencing input: peripheral blood. The origin of the receptors is a woman in her forties or fifties with acute or convalescent COVID-19. The conserved cysteine and the conserved F or W are not part of the CDR3 here. A D gene is named only where the DNA matches it firmly.

v_gene,j_gene,d_gene,CDR3aa
TRBV19,TRBJ1-1,-,ASSWFGGEAF
TRBV15,TRBJ1-1,-,ATSRPGTPPNTEAF
TRBV24-1,TRBJ1-1,-,ATRRSNWNTEAF
TRBV18,TRBJ2-5,-,ASSPGRGNQETQY
TRBV9,TRBJ2-7,-,ASSVGAGYEQY
TRBV6-2/TRBV6-3,TRBJ2-1,-,ASSYSLSLPGDNEQF
TRBV19,TRBJ2-3,TRBD2,ASSRTSGGVADTQY
TRBV7-9,TRBJ1-6,TRBD1,ASRQQGNSPLH
TRBV6-7,TRBJ2-4,-,ASRKPPGLVTPEPKNIQY
TRBV28,TRBJ1-1,TRBD1,ASRTGQVNTEAF
TRBV27,TRBJ2-7,TRBD2,ASRGLALSSYEQY
TRBV27,TRBJ1-1,-,ASRGGEQGNTEAF
TRBV7-3,TRBJ2-3,-,ASSSGSTQY
TRBV4-2,TRBJ2-5,-,ASSQDQVGGLRETQY
TRBV3-1/TRBV3-2,TRBJ2-2,TRBD2,ASSRTLGTSGTGELF
TRBV3-1/TRBV3-2,TRBJ2-7,TRBD2,ASSQPKRGGLYEQY
TRBV6-5,TRBJ2-7,TRBD1,ASRRDRSEEQY
TRBV18,TRBJ1-5,TRBD1,ASSLLTGAGNQPQH
TRBV6-4,TRBJ2-7,-,ASSWRDPYEQY
TRBV9,TRBJ1-6,-,ASSVTQVTGNSPLH
TRBV6-5,TRBJ2-7,-,ASRMGHNPTYEQY
TRBV7-3,TRBJ2-5,-,ASSPGLTTETQY
TRBV5-6,TRBJ2-7,-,ASSPLGEVLEQY
TRBV30,TRBJ1-6,-,ASGAARNSPLH
TRBV6-6,TRBJ1-4,-,ASSYGDTGEKLF
TRBV7-6,TRBJ1-5,-,ASSFRAPQEGIFGPQH
TRBV7-9,TRBJ2-7,-,ASSPTGMGNEQY
TRBV10-3,TRBJ2-5,TRBD2,ATATSGGAEETQY
TRBV15,TRBJ1-2,-,ATSGPGLETYGYT
TRBV19,TRBJ1-1,-,ASRSQFSGLFGEAF
TRBV2,TRBJ2-4,-,ASSQATAKNIQY
TRBV5-6,TRBJ1-4,-,ASSLATETNEKLF
TRBV4-3,TRBJ1-4,-,ASSQSGFPSSNEKLF